This T cell receptor (beta chain) emerged from a study of blood T cell repertoires in COVID-19. In the authors' methods: Amplifying reference gene primers gave estimates of nucleated cell counts. Repertoires were generated with immunoSEQ multiplex PCR, while TCRdb's copy carries only in-frame clones and drops some. The V and J calls and clone size come from that table; D and trimming were worked out from the DNA. The data show about 150,000 clones, with around 83% seen just once and around 10% held by the top ten. The V gene lost 0 bases and the J gene lost 8 bases, with 16 bases spanning the gap. The germline V gene encodes CDR1 SGHDN and CDR2 FVKESK. The CDR3 has 16 residues.

Sequencing input: peripheral blood. This TCR came from a woman aged 60 to 75 with COVID-19, enrolled during active disease. The gene calls are TRBV14 and TRBJ1-4, with a weak D call TRBD1 (5 bases). CDR3 DNA: TGTGCCAGCAGCCAAGATGCGGGGCTGACTGCGGAAAAACTGTTTTTT. As protein: CASSQDAGLTAEKLFF.